The present T cell receptor beta chain was sequenced within a study of technical replicates of blood from a handful of donors. Generated by immunoSEQ multiplex PCR, the TCRdb table keeps only in-frame clones and is missing some. Of tens of thousands of clones listed, almost 97% are singletons. This CDR3 comprises 16 residues. Germline CDR1 SEHNR, CDR2 FQNEAQ (reference sequence). V gave up 0 bases and J gave up 0 bases, with 11 bases separating them. The TCR sequence derives from a human donor in good health. The chain combines TRBV7-9 with TRBJ1-1, with D perhaps matching TRBD1 (6 bases). Sequenced input: T cells isolated from PBMCs. Here the CDR3 reads CASSLALRGLNTEAFF. The CDR3 DNA reads TGTGCCAGCAGCTTAGCTCTCAGGGGATTGAACACTGAAGCTTTCTTT.